This T cell receptor beta chain stems from a study of PD-1 blockade in mismatch repair-deficient tumors. On the study more broadly: Patients had approximately 13 mismatch repair-deficient cancer types, all previously treated and progressing.

Of note for this clone: No antigen is known for it.

All patients were mismatch repair deficient, assessed by either PCR or immunohistochemistry. TCR sequencing covered a few patients who responded to pembrolizumab. Data came from immunoSEQ multiplex PCR; TCRdb stores just in-frame clones and leaves some out. The table lists around 130,000 clones, around nine tenths of them singletons, with approximately 10% in the top ten. Study results and caveats: Tumor-resident clones, often undetectable pretreatment in blood, expanded then contracted after pembrolizumab.

The TCR sequence derives from an adult with mismatch repair-deficient cancer. The sequencing here drew on peripheral blood, taken 72 weeks after starting pembrolizumab.

The CDR3 is CASGGALNTEAFF. The CDR3 DNA reads as TGTGCCAGCGGGGGGGCCTTGAACACTGAAGCTTTCTTT. The genes are TRBV25-1 and TRBJ1-1, with a weak D call TRBD1 (6 bases). CDR3 length: 13 amino acids. CDR1 MGHDK and CDR2 SYGVNS come from the germline V gene. V shed 8 bases and J shed 0 bases, with 10 bases lying between them. Drawing the rest from reference TRBV25-1 and TRBJ1-1, the complete variable domain is EADIYQTPRYLVIGTGKKITLECSQTMGHDKMYWYQQDPGMELHLIHYSYGVNSTEKGDLSSESTVSRIRTEHFPLTLESARPSHTSQYLCASGGALNTEAFFGQGTRLTVV.